These 17 T cell receptor beta chains were sequenced from one sample in a study of cytomegalovirus exposure and HLA in healthy donors. PCR amplification relied on 60 Vbeta primers (plus 13 Jbeta primers). The assay was immunoSEQ multiplex PCR, and TCRdb's table has in-frame clones only and misses some. The sample carries under 200,000 clones, about four fifths recorded once. Sequencing input: PBMCs. These receptors all stem from a man aged 25-40 years in good health and CMV-seronegative.

This clone was seen once. The gene calls are TRBV7-2 and TRBJ1-4; 7 bases map to TRBD1. The CDR3 runs to 19 residues. Looked up from germline, CDR1 is SGHTA and CDR2 is FQGNSA. The junction had 16 bases not matched to a gene; V was cut back by 1 base and J by 5 bases. The CDR3 coding sequence is TGTGCCAGCAGCTTAGAACGGGCAGGGGGGCGTTCGAGAAATGAAAAACTGTTTTTT. Protein product: CASSLERAGGRSRNEKLFF.

The V and J genes are TRBV6-1 and TRBJ1-6; a weak D match, TRBD1 (5 bases). Looked up from germline, CDR1 is MNHNS and CDR2 is SASEGT. V lost 1 base and J lost 7, with 17 bases in between. The CDR3 is 17 residues long. DNA of the CDR3: TGTGCCAGCAGTGAAGTAGGGTTTAGGGGATGGAATTCACCCCTCCACTTT. This gives the protein CASSEVGFRGWNSPLHF.

This clone has more than one count but fewer than ten. This rearrangement joins TRBV5-5 to TRBJ1-6; no clear D gene. The germline gives CDR1 SGHKS, CDR2 YYEKEE (reference sequence). V was shortened by 4 bases and J by 7 bases, with 12 bases between the two germline ends. The CDR3 has 14 residues. The CDR3 sequence: CASSLGVRNSPLHF. The CDR3 DNA reads TGTGCCAGCAGCCTCGGGGTCCGGAATTCACCCCTCCACTTT.

The chain combines TRBV7-2 with TRBJ2-5; D remains unclear. CDR1 is SGHTA and CDR2 is FQGNSA in the germline V gene. The CDR3 runs to 16 residues. Trimming removed 1 base at V and 4 bases at J, with 16 bases between. The CDR3, as DNA: TGTGCCAGCAGCTTAGAAGGTGGCCTAGTAGGAGAGACCCAGTACTTC. Translated: CASSLEGGLVGETQYF.

V and J are TRBV19 and TRBJ1-3; D remains unclear. The CDR3 contains 13 residues. The germline CDR1 and CDR2 sequences are LNHDA and SQIVND (reference sequence). V was clipped by 4 bases and J by 0 bases, with 4 bases between them. The CDR3 nucleotides are TGTGCCAGTAGTACCCTCTCTGGAAACACCATATATTTT. Amino acid sequence: CASSTLSGNTIYF.

J is TRBJ2-3 and V is TRBV2, with TRBD1 matching over 9 bases. V shed 11 bases and J 6 bases; nucleotides not matched to a gene: 12. Germline-derived CDR1 and CDR2 are SNHLY and FYNNEI. The CDR3 is made up of 14 amino acids. The CDR3 region is CAGDRQGGFDTQYF. Here the CDR3 DNA reads TGTGCCGGGGACCGACAGGGGGGGTTCGATACGCAGTATTTT.

In this sample, this clone turned up once. The chain couples TRBV5-1 to TRBJ2-7, with D possibly matching TRBD2 (6 bases). The V end was cut by 5 bases, the J end by 0 bases, with 15 bases between. The CDR3 extends over 15 amino acids. In germline, CDR1 is SGHRS, CDR2 YFSETQ. CDR3 residues: CASRLRTGVSYEQYF. In DNA form, the CDR3 reads TGCGCCAGCAGGCTCAGGACGGGGGTCTCCTACGAGCAGTACTTC.

V is TRBV10-3 and J is TRBJ1-5, with D possibly matching TRBD1 (5 bases). Germline CDR1 reads ENHRY; CDR2 reads SYGVKD. V gave up 3 bases and J gave up 1 base, with 13 bases separating them. The CDR3 covers 16 residues. CDR3 amino acids: CAISDNLGGSNQPQHF. The CDR3 region has the DNA TGTGCCATCAGTGATAATCTGGGGGGGAGCAATCAGCCCCAGCATTTT.

This chain uses TRBV4-1 with TRBJ2-1; perhaps TRBD1 as D (6 bases). The CDR3 sequence is 12 residues long. Germline CDR1 reads MGHRA; CDR2 reads YSYEKL. Trimming removed 3 bases at V and 8 bases at J, with 8 bases between. CDR3 DNA: TGCGCCAGCAGCCAGGACAGTGATGAGCAGTTCTTC. Its protein is CASSQDSDEQFF.

This sequence joins TRBV11-2 and TRBJ2-6; TRBD2 matches at 12 bases. The junction had 4 bases not matched to a gene; V was cut back by 5 bases and J by 2 bases. Germline V gene lookup returns CDR1 SGHAT and CDR2 FQNNGV. This CDR3 contains 17 residues. CDR3 in amino acids: CASSLLAGGPGANVLTF. The DNA of the CDR3 is TGTGCCAGCAGCCTCCTAGCGGGGGGGCCTGGGGCCAACGTCCTGACTTTC.

This chain uses TRBV27 with TRBJ1-2, with D possibly TRBD1 on 6 matching bases. This CDR3 is built from 14 residues. The germline V gene encodes CDR1 MNHEY and CDR2 SMNVEV (reference sequence). V shed 1 base and J shed 6 bases, with 12 bases lying between them. CDR3 region: CASSLLAGVHGYTF. CDR3 coding DNA: TGTGCCAGCAGTTTATTGGCAGGGGTGCATGGCTACACCTTC.

This clone has a single count. This chain links TRBV7-9 with TRBJ2-7; 10 bases fit TRBD1. V lost 2 bases to trimming and J lost 2 bases; unmatched junction nucleotides: 9. From germline, CDR1 is SEHNR and CDR2 FQNEAQ (reference sequence). This CDR3 has 17 amino acids. The CDR3 region is CASSLIPGQGFTYEQYF. The CDR3 DNA follows: TGTGCCAGCAGCTTAATTCCGGGACAGGGGTTCACCTACGAGCAGTACTTC.

The rearrangement uses TRBV5-1 and TRBJ2-7; 8 bases match TRBD1. The V and J ends lost 2 bases and 1 base, in that order; junction bases with no gene match: 8. CDR1 SGHRS and CDR2 YFSETQ come from the germline V gene. CDR3 length equals 16 residues. The CDR3 DNA follows: TGCGCCAGCAGCTTCCGGATCGACAGGGGATCCTACGAGCAGTACTTC. It translates to CASSFRIDRGSYEQYF.

The chain carries TRBV9 and TRBJ1-6, with a weak D call TRBD1 (5 bases). V lost 2 bases, J lost 7 bases, and 13 bases lay in between. The CDR3 has 15 amino acids. CDR1 and CDR2 from the germline V gene are SGDLS and YYNGEE. The CDR3 DNA reads as TGTGCCAGCAGCGTTTCAGTAGGGGAAAATTCACCCCTCCACTTT. Protein: CASSVSVGENSPLHF.

This clone has only a few counts. V usage is TRBV7-9 and J usage is TRBJ2-7, with D maybe TRBD1 (6 bases). Trimming removed 2 bases from V and 9 bases from J, with 11 bases in between. CDR1 is SEHNR, CDR2 FQNEAQ, per germline (reference sequence). CDR3 length equals 12 residues. CDR3 amino acids: CASSLKGERQYF. The CDR3 DNA reads TGTGCCAGCAGCTTAAAGGGGGAACGGCAGTACTTC.

The chain has TRBV4-3 and TRBJ2-2, with 13 bases lining up with TRBD2. Per germline, CDR1 LGHNA and CDR2 YSLEER. The CDR3 sequence is 16 residues long. The V segment lost 5 bases and the J segment 7 bases; nucleotides outside the gene matches: 7. The CDR3 here is CASSRRLAGGYGELFF. The DNA for the CDR3 is TGCGCCAGCAGCAGAAGACTAGCGGGAGGATACGGGGAGCTGTTTTTT.

V is TRBV30 and J is TRBJ2-7; 10 bases line up with TRBD1. The V gene's germline CDR1 is GTSNPN and CDR2 SVGIG (reference sequence). The CDR3 loop spans 13 amino acids. V was pared by 7 bases and J by 3 bases, with 6 bases of the junction left unmatched. CDR3 in amino acids: CASTGGWIYEQYF. DNA for the CDR3: TGTGCCTCGACAGGGGGCTGGATCTACGAGCAGTACTTC.